This TCR beta chain emerged from a study of a mutant IDH1 vaccine in newly diagnosed glioma. Specified time point: week 47, end of study. Every single dose of the vaccine, 300 ug of mutant IDH1 20-mer peptide, came with topical imiquimod. In germline, CDR1 is MNHEY, CDR2 SMNVEV (reference sequence). This CDR3 has 13 residues. V was clipped by 1 base and J by 4 bases, with 7 bases between them. Concerning this clone itself: What it binds is unknown.

Generated by immunoSEQ multiplex PCR, the TCRdb table keeps only in-frame clones and is missing some. Here the sample spans about 13,000 clones, roughly 79% being singletons. This chain connects TRBV27 to TRBJ1-2, with D hard to call. The sequence was obtained from a woman aged 40-49 years with glioma. The material sequenced was PBMCs, taken from a glioma patient whose treatment included an IDH1 peptide vaccine. For the CDR3, the DNA is TGTGCCAGCAGTTTATGGCCAGGCTATGGCTACACCTTC. Translation: CASSLWPGYGYTF.